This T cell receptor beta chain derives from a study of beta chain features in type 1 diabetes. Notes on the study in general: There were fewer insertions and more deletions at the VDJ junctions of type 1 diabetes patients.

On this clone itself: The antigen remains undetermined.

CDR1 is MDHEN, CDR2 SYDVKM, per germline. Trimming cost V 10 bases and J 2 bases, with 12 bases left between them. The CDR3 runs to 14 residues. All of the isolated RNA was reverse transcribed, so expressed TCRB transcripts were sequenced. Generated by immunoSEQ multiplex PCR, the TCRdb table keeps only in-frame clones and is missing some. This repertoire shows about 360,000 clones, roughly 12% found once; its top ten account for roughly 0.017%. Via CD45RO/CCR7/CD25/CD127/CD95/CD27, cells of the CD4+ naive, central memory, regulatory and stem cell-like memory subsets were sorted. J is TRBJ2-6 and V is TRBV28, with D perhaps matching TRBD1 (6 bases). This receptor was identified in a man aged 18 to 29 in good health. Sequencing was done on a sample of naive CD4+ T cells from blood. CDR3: CATRHRAGANVLTF. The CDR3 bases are TGTGCCACCCGTCACAGGGCTGGGGCCAACGTCCTGACTTTC.